These T cell receptor beta chains were read from a single sample in a study of blood T cell repertoires in COVID-19. Only in-frame clones appear in the TCRdb table, and some are missing; sequencing was by immunoSEQ multiplex PCR. The data contain just over 650,000 clones, 85% to 90% of them singletons. Material for sequencing was peripheral blood. The receptor set was obtained from a woman between 18 and 29 years old with acute or convalescent COVID-19. Both conserved end residues are part of each CDR3. The order of the fields is V gene, D gene, J gene, CDR3 protein. D genes are given only for firm matches.

>TRBV14|TRBD2|TRBJ2-7
CASAAGGAEGTYEQYF
>TRBV18|-|TRBJ2-1
CASSPLSGNEQFF
>TRBV19|-|TRBJ1-1
CASSIFGVGGANTEAFF
>TRBV6-2/TRBV6-3|-|TRBJ1-5
CASSPSIGGSSNQPQHF
>TRBV19|TRBD1|TRBJ1-6
CASNSGTGNSPLHF
>TRBV10-2|TRBD1|TRBJ2-7
CAGRQGASYEQYF
>TRBV3-1/TRBV3-2|TRBD1|TRBJ1-1
CASRHRGTNTEAFF
>TRBV29-1|-|TRBJ1-1
CSVGSGIEAFF
>TRBV4-2|TRBD2|TRBJ2-5
CASSLQSGGGGTQYF
>TRBV24-1|-|TRBJ2-1
CATRRSFSDNEQFF
>TRBV9|TRBD1|TRBJ2-2
CASSVGGQGATGELFF
>TRBV2|TRBD1|TRBJ1-2
CASMGSGGLYGYTF
>TRBV23-1|TRBD1|TRBJ1-3
CASSHPGTADSGNTIYF
>TRBV30|-|TRBJ1-3
CAWSVPLESGNTIYF
>TRBV11-2|TRBD1|TRBJ1-5
CASSLRTGMGQPQHF
>TRBV12-5|TRBD1|TRBJ1-6
CASGLGQAKNSPLHF
>TRBV10-3|-|TRBJ1-5
CAIGAGDSNQPQHF
>TRBV5-8|-|TRBJ2-2
CASSFLTQVVGELFF
>TRBV18|-|TRBJ2-1
CASSPLAEVNEQFF
>TRBV4-1|-|TRBJ1-1
CASSQMQGLNTEAFF
>TRBV12-3/TRBV12-4|-|TRBJ1-5
CASRSGSQPQHF
>TRBV9|TRBD2|TRBJ2-2
CASSVGASGGTGELFF
>TRBV5-1|TRBD2|TRBJ2-2
CASSLAGGYTGELFF
>TRBV9|-|TRBJ2-1
CASSVAAYNEQFF
>TRBV4-2|-|TRBJ2-3
CASSPTLNSYEQYF
>TRBV9|-|TRBJ1-3
CASSFRQGNTIYF
>TRBV15|TRBD1|TRBJ1-2
CATSRDLGGDRAFGYTF
>TRBV2|TRBD1|TRBJ1-2
CASSSGQGRGYTF
>TRBV30|TRBD2|TRBJ2-3
CAWNEASGGMGDTQYF
>TRBV3-1/TRBV3-2|-|TRBJ1-1
CASSQDRAGETF
>TRBV4-2|-|TRBJ2-7
CASSPYRGYEQYF
>TRBV7-9|-|TRBJ1-2
CASSLGDYYGGYTF
>TRBV6-6|-|TRBJ1-4
CAIADESEKLFF
>TRBV9|TRBD1|TRBJ1-3
CASSAQGVGSGNTIYF
>TRBV6-5|-|TRBJ1-2
CASFNRGYTF
>TRBV5-4|TRBD2|TRBJ2-7
CASSWGGYEQYF
>TRBV9|-|TRBJ1-1
CASSVLADPRGGGNTEAFF
>TRBV6-5|-|TRBJ1-2
CASSLGGLYGYTF
>TRBV4-2|-|TRBJ2-3
CASSQGAGRDTQYF
>TRBV18|-|TRBJ2-2
CASSPREQGRTGELFF
>TRBV21-1|-|TRBJ1-5
CASRDRVLCKSNQPQHF
>TRBV20-1|TRBD1|TRBJ2-7
CSASSTGGIYEQYF
>TRBV25-1|TRBD1|TRBJ1-4
CASRLGTDNEKLFF
>TRBV6-1|-|TRBJ2-7
CASSGFSGFGTYEQYF
>TRBV6-4|-|TRBJ2-2
CASSDHDSGELFF
>TRBV7-2|-|TRBJ2-5
CASSFRQTEETQYF
>TRBV12-5|-|TRBJ2-3
CASGPTGTDTQYF
>TRBV6-5|-|TRBJ1-6
CASTPTGSYNSPLHF
>TRBV30|-|TRBJ1-2
CAWSLFPRDTNYGYTF
>TRBV21-1|-|TRBJ2-7
CASSKGTGLSYEQYF
>TRBV27|TRBD1|TRBJ1-6
CASSLTPTGRNSPLHF
>TRBV21-1|-|TRBJ2-5
CASSKLLRNRGETQYF
>TRBV19|TRBD1|TRBJ1-2
CASSPTDRGQVRYTF
>TRBV9|-|TRBJ1-2
CASSTQQGFGFGYTF